The 8 T cell receptor beta chains in this list originate from one sample, sequenced in a study of STAT5B mutations in CD4+ large granular lymphocyte leukemia. Some clones are missing from TCRdb's copy, which holds only in-frame ones; the method was immunoSEQ multiplex PCR. The table shows roughly 21,000 clones, with roughly 80% occurring only once. Material: CD4+ T cells from blood buffy coats. The receptor source for this set is a human donor in good health.

The rearrangement links TRBV6-5 to TRBJ2-3; 7 bases match TRBD2. The CDR3 is 11 amino acids. The junction had 0 bases not matched to a gene; V was cut back by 4 bases and J by 8 bases. In germline, CDR1 is MNHEY, CDR2 SVGAGI. CDR3 DNA sequence: TGTGCCAGCAGTTGGGGGGGTACGCAGTATTTT. Protein product: CASSWGGTQYF.

V and J are TRBV7-6 and TRBJ2-2; the D gene is possibly TRBD2 (6 bases). V was shortened by 5 bases and J by 4 bases, with 20 bases between the two germline ends. Germline assignment: CDR1 SGHVS and CDR2 FNYEAQ. This CDR3 has 17 residues. The CDR3 region is CASSPPFWGVGTGELFF. The CDR3 bases are TGTGCCAGCAGCCCACCATTTTGGGGGGTGGGCACCGGGGAGCTGTTTTTT.

The sample holds a few counts of this clone. The V call is TRBV2, the J call TRBJ2-7; no firm D call. V gave up 5 bases and J gave up 0 bases, with 2 bases separating them. The CDR3 sequence is 11 residues long. The germline gives CDR1 SNHLY, CDR2 FYNNEI. CDR3 sequence: CASSYSYEQYF. Here the CDR3 DNA reads TGTGCCAGCAGTTACTCCTACGAGCAGTACTTC. The full variable domain, in which reference TRBV2 and TRBJ2-7 provide the parts outside the CDR3, is EPEVTQTPSHQVTQMGQEVILRCVPISNHLYFYWYRQILGQKVEFLVSFYNNEISEKSEIFDDQFSVERPDGSNFTLKIRSTKLEDSAMYFCASSYSYEQYFGPGTRLTVT.

This clone was recorded only once. The V and J genes are TRBV5-4 and TRBJ2-3; D possibly corresponds to TRBD2 (5 bases). This CDR3 is built from 16 residues. Trimming pared 0 bases from V and 1 base from J, leaving 12 bases between. CDR1 and CDR2 (germline): SGHNT, YYREEE (reference sequence). CDR3 loop: CASSLGIGSGTDTQYF. CDR3 coding DNA: TGTGCCAGCAGCTTGGGGATAGGGAGTGGCACAGATACGCAGTATTTT.

This clone has just a few counts. This sequence joins TRBV10-3 and TRBJ1-1; D unclear. The CDR3 length is 13 residues. Germline CDR1 reads ENHRY; CDR2 reads SYGVKD. V lost 2 bases to trimming and J lost 1 base, with 5 bases between them. The CDR3 region has the DNA TGTGCCATCAGTGAGCAGCCGAACACTGAAGCTTTCTTT. This encodes CAISEQPNTEAFF.

The rearrangement joins TRBV5-4 to TRBJ2-1; D is unclear. V was clipped by 1 base and J by 3 bases, with 2 bases between them. Germline-derived CDR1 and CDR2 are SGHNT and YYREEE (reference sequence). This CDR3 is 12 amino acids long. The chain's CDR3 is CASSLNYNEQFF. For the CDR3, the DNA is TGTGCCAGCAGCTTGAACTACAATGAGCAGTTCTTC.

The chain couples TRBV5-1 to TRBJ1-5; D gene ambiguous. Germline CDR1 is SGHRS and CDR2 is YFSETQ. This CDR3 spans 15 amino acids. Trimming removed 1 base from V and 0 bases from J, with 8 bases in between. The CDR3 DNA sequence: TGCGCCAGCAGCTTGTTCGGGAATAGCAATCAGCCCCAGCATTTT. Protein sequence: CASSLFGNSNQPQHF.

The genes are TRBV28 and TRBJ2-3, with D perhaps TRBD2 (6 bases). V was pared by 8 bases and J by 2 bases, with 14 bases between. CDR1 and CDR2 from the germline V gene are MDHEN and SYDVKM. The CDR3 runs to 14 residues. CDR3 DNA: TGTGCCAGCGTCGAGCGCGGGGCCACAGATACGCAGTATTTT. Translated: CASVERGATDTQYF. The complete variable domain, with remaining parts taken from reference TRBV28 and TRBJ2-3, reads DVKVTQSSRYLVKRTGEKVFLECVQDMDHENMFWYRQDPGLGLRLIYFSYDVKMKEKGDIPEGYSVSREKKERFSLILESASTNQTSMYLCASVERGATDTQYFGPGTRLTVL.